This T cell receptor beta chain was recovered during a study of shared clonotypes between healthy human individuals. Germline V CDR1 and CDR2: SGHTA, FQGNSA. V lost 4 bases, J lost 0 bases, and 13 bases stayed unmatched. The CDR3 length is 18 residues. TCRdb keeps only in-frame clones here, not all; method: immunoSEQ multiplex PCR. The sample consists of 2 million to 2.5 million clones, nearly 97% of them appearing once. This clone was recorded only once. The sample consisted of naive CD4+ T cells sorted from blood. The sample's subset: CD45RA+ positively selected. The chain recombines TRBV7-2 with TRBJ2-3, with 7 bases identical to TRBD2. The sequence was obtained from a man aged 18 to 35 in good health. CDR3 DNA: TGTGCCAGCAGCTCCGGGGGTGGTCTACTAGCGAGCACAGATACGCAGTATTTT. It specifies CASSSGGGLLASTDTQYF.